Below are 26 T cell receptor beta chains sequenced from a single sample in a study of shared clonotypes between healthy human individuals (dated by TCRdb to the early 2020s). The library was made by the immunoSEQ multiplex PCR assay. As stored in TCRdb, this immuneACCESS dataset retains in-frame rearrangements with V and J assigned. A fraction of the clones does not appear; measured against another copy, unresolved V genes explain less than half of the discrepancy, and the remainder lacks a known reason. This sample has over 2 million clones in its table, and around 95% of those were observed once. The top ten clones comprise roughly 0.13% of the sample. The sequencing sample was made of naive CD4+ T cells sorted from blood. This specimen's cell subset or site label, per the study, means: CD45RA+ positively selected. Receptors were obtained from a man aged 18 to 29 in good health.

This clone was picked up one time. V and J are TRBV6-5 and TRBJ2-7, with 12 bases fitting TRBD1. Germline trimming cut 2 bases from V and 2 bases from J; bases unmatched to any gene: 4. CDR3 length: 16 amino acids. CDR1 and CDR2 (germline): MNHEY, SVGAGI. The CDR3 region has the DNA TGTGCCAGCAGTTACACAGGGACAGGGGGCCCCTACGAGCAGTACTTC. The encoded protein is CASSYTGTGGPYEQYF.

This rearrangement joins TRBV6-1 to TRBJ1-2; the match to TRBD1 covers 8 bases. This CDR3 has 13 amino acids. CDR1 is MNHNS and CDR2 is SASEGT in the germline V gene. Trimming at V came to 4 bases and at J to 8 bases, leaving 6 bases not matched to a gene. CDR3 loop: CASSGTGRRGYTF. The DNA of the CDR3 is TGTGCCAGCAGTGGGACAGGGAGAAGAGGCTACACCTTC.

In its sample, this clone was seen once. The chain is built from TRBV30 and TRBJ1-1; D unclear. The germline gives CDR1 GTSNPN, CDR2 SVGIG (reference sequence). V gave up 2 bases and J gave up 4 bases, with 14 bases separating them. There are 14 residues in the CDR3. CDR3 in amino acids: CAWSPYRAATEAFF. Written as DNA, the CDR3 is TGTGCCTGGAGTCCTTATAGGGCAGCCACTGAAGCTTTCTTT.

This chain links TRBV5-1 with TRBJ1-1; tentatively, D is TRBD1 (5 bases). This CDR3 contains 15 residues. Between the trimmed V and J ends, which lost 3 bases and 0 bases, there was a span of 12 bases. Per the germline V gene, CDR1 is SGHRS and CDR2 is YFSETQ. CDR3 sequence (DNA): TGCGCCAGCAGCTCGGGGCCGGGGATGAACACTGAAGCTTTCTTT. Residues: CASSSGPGMNTEAFF. The whole variable domain, remainder taken from reference TRBV5-1 and TRBJ1-1, is KAGVTQTPRYLIKTRGQQVTLSCSPISGHRSVSWYQQTPGQGLQFLFEYFSETQRNKGNFPGRFSGRQFSNSRSEMNVSTLELGDSALYLCASSSGPGMNTEAFFGQGTRLTVV.

With regard to this clone: The sample holds other DNA sequences that translate to the same CDR3. This chain links TRBV30 with TRBJ1-5; D uncertain. The length of the CDR3 is 14 residues. The germline V gene encodes CDR1 GTSNPN and CDR2 SVGIG (reference sequence). The V gene lost 1 base and the J gene lost 1 base, with 8 bases spanning the gap. The CDR3 is CAWSGAGSNQPQHF. The CDR3 DNA follows: TGTGCCTGGAGTGGGGCGGGGAGCAATCAGCCCCAGCATTTT.

This clone was counted between two and nine times. V and J are TRBV5-8 and TRBJ1-5; TRBD1 might be the D (5 bases). Trimming removed 5 bases from V and 6 bases from J, with 21 bases in between. This CDR3 has 16 amino acids. Germline CDR1 is SGHTS and CDR2 is YDEGEE. CDR3 residues: CASRAGLRHRSQPQHF. The CDR3 nucleotides read TGTGCCAGCAGGGCGGGGCTCCGCCATCGGAGTCAGCCCCAGCATTTT.

This clone appeared a single time. V is TRBV4-1 and J is TRBJ1-1; 8 bases map to TRBD1. Germline CDR1 MGHRA, CDR2 YSYEKL. The V and J ends lost 4 bases and 6 bases, in that order; junction bases with no gene match: 4. CDR3 size: 13 residues. The CDR3 sequence: CASSRGQGSEAFF. CDR3 coding DNA: TGCGCCAGCAGCCGAGGACAGGGCTCTGAAGCTTTCTTT.

The chain joins TRBV7-2 to TRBJ1-2, with 9 bases that match TRBD1. This CDR3 is built from 13 residues. J was trimmed by 3 bases and V by 5 bases; bases with no gene match: 1. The germline V gene encodes CDR1 SGHTA and CDR2 FQGNSA. CDR3 amino acids: CASSRTGDYGYTF. The DNA of the CDR3 is TGTGCCAGCAGCCGGACAGGGGACTATGGCTACACCTTC.

The chain couples TRBV11-3 to TRBJ2-5; TRBD1 might be the D (6 bases). The V gene's germline CDR1 is SGHNT and CDR2 YENEEA. Trimming shortened V by 5 bases and J by 2 bases, and 12 bases separated the two germline ends. The CDR3 is 14 amino acids. The CDR3 protein is CASSQQGTQETQYF. In nucleotides, the CDR3 is TGTGCCAGCAGCCAACAGGGTACTCAAGAGACCCAGTACTTC.

The rearrangement uses TRBV19 and TRBJ2-7; D remains ambiguous. The CDR3 length is 15 residues. Trimming took 0 bases from V and 1 from J, leaving 10 bases between them. Germline CDR1 and CDR2: LNHDA and SQIVND (reference sequence). CDR3 sequence reads: CASSIDLSPSYEQYF. The CDR3 DNA follows: TGTGCCAGTAGTATAGATCTGAGTCCGTCCTACGAGCAGTACTTC.

The chain carries TRBV10-3 and TRBJ2-7; 8 positions agree with TRBD1. CDR3 size: 12 residues. V gave up 7 bases and J gave up 9 bases; unmatched junction bases: 8. Germline V gene lookup returns CDR1 ENHRY and CDR2 SYGVKD. The CDR3 region is CAITGGEKPQYF. The DNA for the CDR3 is TGTGCCATCACAGGGGGCGAAAAACCGCAGTACTTC.

The rearrangement links TRBV25-1 to TRBJ1-4; D is undetermined. Germline values: CDR1 MGHDK, CDR2 SYGVNS. The length of the CDR3 is 15 residues. V was cut by 4 bases and J by 2 bases, with 11 bases left in between. This chain's CDR3 is CASSVMTTTNEKLFF. CDR3 DNA sequence: TGTGCCAGCAGTGTTATGACTACGACTAATGAAAAACTGTTTTTT.

Comments on this clone: Other DNA sequences in this sample translate to the same CDR3. The rearrangement joins TRBV27 to TRBJ1-2; D call uncertain. CDR3 length equals 13 residues. Germline assignment: CDR1 MNHEY and CDR2 SMNVEV (reference sequence). V lost 0 bases, J lost 4 bases, and 6 bases lay in between. The CDR3 nucleotides read TGTGCCAGCAGTTTATCGGGAATCTATGGCTACACCTTC. It translates to CASSLSGIYGYTF.

This clone was seen just once. This sequence joins TRBV15 and TRBJ2-1; D possibly corresponds to TRBD2 (5 bases). Germline V gene sequence: CDR1 LNHNV, CDR2 YYDKDF (reference sequence). This CDR3 is built from 18 residues. Trimming shortened V by 7 bases and J by 2 bases, and 24 bases separated the two germline ends. For the CDR3, the DNA is TGTGCCACCAATCGGGGAGCGGTCTACGGTGGGCCCTACAATGAGCAGTTCTTC. It encodes CATNRGAVYGGPYNEQFF.

The chain has TRBV5-4 and TRBJ1-1; D not certain. The V end was cut by 1 base, the J end by 5 bases, with 6 bases between. CDR1 SGHNT and CDR2 YYREEE come from the germline V gene (reference sequence). The CDR3 is 12 amino acids. The CDR3: CASSLKGTEAFF. The DNA for the CDR3 is TGTGCCAGCAGCTTGAAGGGAACTGAAGCTTTCTTT.

The chain uses TRBV5-4 and TRBJ1-2, with 7 bases fitting TRBD1. CDR3 size: 15 residues. V lost 5 bases and J lost 6; bases outside the gene matches: 13. Per germline, CDR1 SGHNT and CDR2 YYREEE (reference sequence). CDR3 DNA sequence: TGTGCCAGCAGTCCACCACCGGGACAGAGGGATGGCTACACCTTC. This codes for CASSPPPGQRDGYTF.

This rearrangement joins TRBV5-5 to TRBJ1-2, with TRBD1 matching over 9 bases. CDR3 length equals 15 residues. The ends lost 0 bases at V and 5 bases at J; junction bases unmatched: 5. Germline V gene data show CDR1 as SGHKS and CDR2 as YYEKEE (reference sequence). The CDR3 region is CASSLDRGPGYGYTF. The CDR3 DNA is TGTGCCAGCAGCTTGGACAGGGGGCCGGGATATGGCTACACCTTC.

This clone came up once. The chain links TRBV6-5 to TRBJ2-3; no reliable D call. Germline CDR1 and CDR2: MNHEY and SVGAGI. There are 15 residues in the CDR3. The V and J ends lost 0 bases and 5 bases respectively, with 12 bases between them. The CDR3 DNA reads as TGTGCCAGCAGTTACTCGGGTTACCGAGGAGATACGCAGTATTTT. The encoded protein is CASSYSGYRGDTQYF.

The chain uses TRBV27 and TRBJ2-3; possibly TRBD2 for D (6 bases). Germline loops: CDR1 MNHEY, CDR2 SMNVEV (reference sequence). This CDR3 comprises 14 residues. With 3 bases removed from V and 1 base from J, the gap between germline ends came to 8 bases. CDR3: CASSLGGGTDTQYF. CDR3 DNA: TGTGCCAGCAGTTTGGGCGGGGGCACAGATACGCAGTATTTT.

This clone was observed a few times. The chain couples TRBV5-1 to TRBJ1-6; 7 bases are a match to TRBD1. J lost 11 bases, V lost 3 bases, and 8 bases had no gene match. Germline V CDR1 and CDR2: SGHRS, YFSETQ. This CDR3 contains 14 residues. The DNA of the CDR3 is TGCGCCAGCAGCTACGGGACCCAGGGGGCACCCCTCCACTTT. Translated, it gives CASSYGTQGAPLHF.

A remark on this clone: Other DNA variants within this sample encode the same CDR3. V usage is TRBV5-1 and J usage is TRBJ2-1; D perhaps matches TRBD1 (5 bases). Germline CDR1 and CDR2: SGHRS and YFSETQ. CDR3 length: 12 residues. V was clipped by 2 bases and J by 5 bases, with 5 bases between them. The DNA of the CDR3 is TGCGCCAGCAGCTTCAGGGACAATGAGCAGTTCTTC. It yields the protein CASSFRDNEQFF.

As concerns this clone: The DNA is left out, because the CDR3 cannot be placed on it with certainty; the CDR3 is given as TCRdb lists it. The rearrangement links TRBV19 to TRBJ1-5; the tabulated D call, TRBD1, remains unverified against the DNA. Germline CDR1 reads LNHDA; CDR2 reads SQIVND (reference sequence). The CDR3 sequence runs 14 residues, both termini included. The CDR3 region is CASTSGQGNQPQHF.

This chain connects TRBV6-6 to TRBJ2-7; tentatively, D is TRBD1 (5 bases). The CDR3 extends over 14 amino acids. The V gene's germline CDR1 is MNHNY and CDR2 SVGAGI (reference sequence). Between the trimmed V and J ends, which lost 9 bases and 1 base, there was a span of 16 bases. The CDR3 nucleotides are TGTGCCAGTAGACCAATACAGGATTCCTACGAGCAGTACTTC. Its translation is CASRPIQDSYEQYF.

The chain has TRBV9 and TRBJ2-3; TRBD2 aligns across 11 bases. CDR3 length: 16 residues. V was pared by 3 bases and J by 9 bases, with 12 bases of the junction left unmatched. CDR1 and CDR2 (germline): SGDLS, YYNGEE. CDR3 DNA: TGTGCCAGCAGCGCCGATGGACTAGCGGGCCCGGGCACGCAGTATTTT. Translation: CASSADGLAGPGTQYF.

The CDR3 region has the DNA TGTGCCAGCACCCCCCCAGGGGGGGGTGAGCAGTTCTTC. Protein product: CASTPPGGGEQFF. The chain joins TRBV6-5 to TRBJ2-1, with D tentatively TRBD1 or TRBD2 (7 bases each). With 7 bases removed from V and 9 bases from J, the gap between germline ends came to 16 bases. The CDR3 spans 13 residues. The germline V gene encodes CDR1 MNHEY and CDR2 SVGAGI.

The rearrangement links TRBV28 to TRBJ2-1; tentative D call: TRBD2 (6 bases). The length of the CDR3 is 14 residues. Trimming stripped 4 bases from V and 2 bases from J, with 9 bases between. Germline V gives CDR1 MDHEN, CDR2 SYDVKM. The CDR3 reads CASSSGGAYNEQFF. In DNA form, the CDR3 reads TGTGCCAGCAGTTCCGGCGGGGCCTACAATGAGCAGTTCTTC.